This T cell receptor (beta chain) was recovered during a study of blood T cell repertoires in COVID-19. Details on this clone: Other DNA variants within this sample encode the same CDR3.

Libraries were prepared by immunoSEQ multiplex PCR; TCRdb keeps only in-frame clonotypes and omits some of them. Among about 160,000 clones, 65% to 90% were seen once, and the ten largest hold 7%. This clonotype was obtained from a woman between 40 and 55 years old with COVID-19, enrolled during active disease. The sequenced sample consisted of peripheral blood.

In DNA form, the CDR3 reads TGTGCCAGCAGCATGACACAGGGTGCCTATTATGGCTACACCTTC. Translated: CASSMTQGAYYGYTF. The chain is built from TRBV27 and TRBJ1-2; D might be TRBD1 (6 bases). V was pared by 6 bases and J by 5 bases, with 19 bases between. The germline V gene has CDR1 MNHEY and CDR2 SMNVEV (reference sequence). This CDR3 is built from 15 residues.